The rows below give T cell receptor beta chains drawn from one sample of a study of a mutant IDH1 vaccine in newly diagnosed glioma. Only in-frame clones appear in the TCRdb table, and some are missing; sequencing was by immunoSEQ multiplex PCR. The sample lists some 130,000 clones, around 80% occurring once. For these receptors, no antigen is known. This sample comprised PBMCs, obtained from a glioma patient whose treatment included an IDH1 peptide vaccine. The receptors derive from a middle-aged man with glioma. Both conserved end residues are part of each CDR3. D genes are given only for firm matches. Size tells how often a clone was seen (once, few, many) or the class of an expanded clone, and some rows leave it out.

>TRBD2|.|TRBJ2-7|TRBV7-9
CASSPPSGGTYEQYF
TGTGCCAGCAGCCCACCTAGCGGGGGTACCTACGAGCAGTACTTC
>.|.|TRBJ2-2|TRBV4-3
CASSRSRGTGELFF
TGCGCCAGCAGCCGATCGAGGGGCACCGGGGAGCTGTTTTTT
>TRBD1|few|TRBJ1-1|TRBV6-5
CASSYRQAGGMEAFF
TGTGCCAGCAGTTACCGACAGGCAGGGGGCATGGAAGCTTTCTTT
>.|.|TRBJ1-2|TRBV5-5
CASSSGGKGNYGYTF
TGTGCCAGCAGCTCTGGGGGGAAGGGGAACTATGGCTACACCTTC
>.|.|TRBJ1-1|TRBV28
CASSFLWTNTEAFF
TGTGCCAGCAGTTTCCTATGGACGAACACTGAAGCTTTCTTT
>TRBD2|.|TRBJ2-3|TRBV4-3
CASSQRSGGTDTQYF
TGCGCCAGCAGCCAAAGGAGCGGGGGCACAGATACGCAGTATTTT
>.|.|TRBJ1-1|TRBV4-2
CASSQVGGLNTEAFF
TGTGCCAGCAGCCAAGTGGGGGGTTTGAACACTGAAGCTTTCTTT
>.|.|TRBJ2-7|TRBV6-5
CASRRTLSSYEQYF
TGTGCCAGCAGAAGGACATTGAGCTCCTACGAGCAGTACTTC
>TRBD1|.|TRBJ1-5|TRBV12-5
CASGLVNKGAGQPQHF
TGTGCTAGTGGTTTGGTAAATAAGGGGGCAGGTCAGCCCCAGCATTTT
>.|.|TRBJ2-1|TRBV5-8
CASSRVRTVSYNEQFF
TGTGCCAGCAGCCGCGTCAGGACGGTCTCCTACAATGAGCAGTTCTTC
>.|.|TRBJ1-3|TRBV7-8
CASSLEGVGNTIYF
TGTGCCAGCAGCTTAGAAGGGGTTGGAAACACCATATATTTT
>.|.|TRBJ2-1|TRBV11-2
CASSLDYWPYNEQFF
TGTGCCAGCAGCTTAGACTACTGGCCGTACAATGAGCAGTTCTTC
>.|.|TRBJ1-2|TRBV11-2
CASSLISSYGYTF
TGTGCCAGCAGCTTAATTAGCTCCTATGGCTACACCTTC
>.|.|TRBJ1-1|TRBV9
CASSLVGSPRDYTEAFF
TGTGCCAGCAGCTTAGTGGGCTCCCCTAGAGACTACACTGAAGCTTTCTTT
>.|.|TRBJ2-1|TRBV6-1
CASKALDNEQFF
TGTGCCAGCAAAGCTCTAGACAATGAGCAGTTCTTC
>.|.|TRBJ1-4|TRBV19
CASRGSPGRGNEKLFF
TGTGCCAGTAGGGGTTCACCGGGACGAGGTAATGAAAAACTGTTTTTT
>.|.|TRBJ2-7|TRBV6-5
CASSYSSYEQYF
TGTGCCAGCAGTTACTCTTCCTACGAGCAGTACTTC
>TRBD1|.|TRBJ1-4|TRBV28
CASSYAGGAREKLFF
TGTGCCAGCAGTTACGCAGGGGGCGCCAGGGAAAAACTGTTTTTT
>.|.|TRBJ2-1|TRBV27
CASREGEQFF
TGTGCCAGCAGGGAGGGGGAGCAGTTCTTC
>.|.|TRBJ2-5|TRBV21-1
CASSRGGQGWQETQYF
TGTGCCAGCAGCAGGGGGGGACAGGGGTGGCAAGAGACCCAGTACTTC
>.|.|TRBJ2-7|TRBV10-1
CASRASQSPYYEQYF
TGCGCCAGCAGGGCTTCACAGAGTCCTTATTACGAGCAGTACTTC
>.|.|TRBJ1-2|TRBV7-2
CASSLAAGNYGYTF
TGTGCCAGCAGCTTAGCGGCAGGAAACTATGGCTACACCTTC
>.|.|TRBJ1-1|TRBV27
CATRGLASGNTEAFF
TGTGCCACCCGGGGACTCGCCTCGGGGAACACTGAAGCTTTCTTT
>TRBD1|.|TRBJ1-5|TRBV2
CASSRQGGNQPQHF
TGTGCCAGCTCACGACAGGGGGGCAATCAGCCCCAGCATTTT
>TRBD2|.|TRBJ2-7|TRBV10-2
CASRGLAGYEQYF
TGCGCCAGCAGGGGACTAGCTGGCTACGAGCAGTACTTC
>TRBD2|.|TRBJ2-7|TRBV7-2
CASSLGTSGSYEQYF
TGTGCCAGCAGCTTGGGGACTAGCGGCTCCTACGAGCAGTACTTC
>.|.|TRBJ1-5|TRBV6-5
CASSSTTGFHQPQHF
TGTGCCAGCAGTTCCACGACAGGTTTTCATCAGCCCCAGCATTTT
>.|.|TRBJ2-5|TRBV2
CASSVDLETQYF
TGTGCCAGCAGTGTAGATCTGGAGACCCAGTACTTC
>.|.|TRBJ1-1|TRBV6-5
CASSFRNTEAFF
TGTGCCAGCAGTTTTAGGAACACTGAAGCTTTCTTT
>.|.|TRBJ1-3|TRBV7-2
CASSLVGALSGNTIYF
TGTGCCAGCAGCTTAGTGGGGGCCCTTTCCGGAAACACCATATATTTT
>.|.|TRBJ2-2|TRBV10-1
CASSRTGELFF
TGCGCCAGCAGTCGCACCGGGGAGCTGTTTTTT
>.|.|TRBJ1-4|TRBV25-1
CASSAGSPNEKLFF
TGTGCCAGCAGTGCGGGGTCTCCTAATGAAAAACTGTTTTTT
>TRBD1|.|TRBJ1-6|TRBV7-2
CASSHTTGQGSSPLHF
TGTGCCAGCAGCCATACCACGGGACAGGGCAGTTCACCCCTCCACTTT
>TRBD1|.|TRBJ2-1|TRBV6-1
CASSGAGTGEAHEQFF
TGTGCCAGCAGTGGCGCCGGGACAGGGGAAGCCCATGAGCAGTTCTTC
>.|.|TRBJ2-7|TRBV9
CASSVARSSYEQYF
TGTGCCAGCAGCGTAGCCCGGAGCTCCTACGAGCAGTACTTC
>TRBD2|few|TRBJ2-7|TRBV7-2
CASSLTVGAGEQYF
TGTGCCAGCAGCTTAACGGTGGGAGCGGGGGAGCAGTACTTC
>.|.|TRBJ2-1|TRBV28
CASSPWTRGDEQFF
TGTGCCAGCAGTCCTTGGACCAGGGGGGATGAGCAGTTCTTC
>.|.|TRBJ1-1|TRBV5-6
CASSSGSTEAFF
TGTGCCAGCAGTTCAGGGAGTACTGAAGCTTTCTTT
>.|.|TRBJ2-5|TRBV6-5
CASSHRGAGETQYF
TGTGCCAGCAGTCATAGGGGAGCGGGCGAGACCCAGTACTTC
>.|.|TRBJ1-6|TRBV28
CASSSYRVNRSPLHF
TGTGCCAGCAGTTCCTACAGGGTGAATCGGTCACCCCTCCACTTT
>.|few|TRBJ1-2|TRBV5-6
CASSIREVYGYTF
TGTGCCAGCAGCATTCGGGAGGTGTATGGCTACACCTTC
>TRBD2|once|TRBJ2-2|TRBV4-2
CASSQAAGGANTGELFF
TGTGCCAGCAGCCAAGCGGCGGGGGGAGCGAACACCGGGGAGCTGTTTTTT